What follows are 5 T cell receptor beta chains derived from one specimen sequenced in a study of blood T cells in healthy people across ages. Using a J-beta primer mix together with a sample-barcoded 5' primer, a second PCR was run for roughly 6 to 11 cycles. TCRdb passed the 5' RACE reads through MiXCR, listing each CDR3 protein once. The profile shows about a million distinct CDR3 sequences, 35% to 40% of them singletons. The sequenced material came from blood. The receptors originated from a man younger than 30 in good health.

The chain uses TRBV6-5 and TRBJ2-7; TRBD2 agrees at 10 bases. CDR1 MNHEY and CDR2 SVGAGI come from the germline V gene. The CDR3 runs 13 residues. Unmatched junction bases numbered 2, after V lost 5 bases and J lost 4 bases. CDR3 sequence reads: CASSKTSGYEQYF. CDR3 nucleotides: TGTGCCAGCAGTAAGACTAGCGGGTACGAGCAGTACTTC.

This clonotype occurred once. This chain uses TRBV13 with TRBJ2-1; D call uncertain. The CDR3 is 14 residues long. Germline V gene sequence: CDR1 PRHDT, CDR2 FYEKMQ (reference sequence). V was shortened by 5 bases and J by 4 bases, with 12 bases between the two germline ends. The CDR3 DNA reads TGTGCCAGCAGCCCACGGCAGGAGTACAATGAGCAGTTCTTC. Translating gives CASSPRQEYNEQFF. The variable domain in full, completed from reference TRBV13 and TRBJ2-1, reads AAGVIQSPRHLIKEKRETATLKCYPIPRHDTVYWYQQGPGQDPQFLISFYEKMQSDKGSIPDRFSAQQFSDYHSELNMSSLELGDSALYFCASSPRQEYNEQFFGPGTRLTVL.

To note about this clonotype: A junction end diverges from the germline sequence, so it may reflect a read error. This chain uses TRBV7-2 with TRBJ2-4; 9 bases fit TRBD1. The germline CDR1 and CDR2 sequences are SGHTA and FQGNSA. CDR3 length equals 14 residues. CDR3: CASSSDRGKNVQYF. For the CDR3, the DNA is TGTGCCAGCAGCTCGGACAGGGGTAAAAACGTTCAGTACTTC.

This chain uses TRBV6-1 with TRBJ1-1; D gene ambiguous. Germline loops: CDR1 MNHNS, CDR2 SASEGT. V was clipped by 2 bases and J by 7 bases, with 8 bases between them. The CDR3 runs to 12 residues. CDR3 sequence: CASSEILREAFF. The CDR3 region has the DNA TGTGCCAGCAGTGAAATACTGCGTGAAGCTTTCTTT.

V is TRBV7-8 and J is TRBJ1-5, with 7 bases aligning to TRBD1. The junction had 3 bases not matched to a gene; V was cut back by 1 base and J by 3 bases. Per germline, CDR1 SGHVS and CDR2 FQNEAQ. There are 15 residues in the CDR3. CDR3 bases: TGTGCCAGCAGCTTAGGGGACAGACCCAATCAGCCCCAGCATTTT. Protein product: CASSLGDRPNQPQHF. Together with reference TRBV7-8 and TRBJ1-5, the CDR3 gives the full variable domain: GAGVSQSPRYKVAKRGQDVALRCDPISGHVSLFWYQQALGQGPEFLTYFQNEAQLDKSGLPSDRFFAERPEGSVSTLKIQRTQQEDSAVYLCASSLGDRPNQPQHFGDGTRLSIL.